This T cell receptor (beta chain) was found in a study of blood T cell repertoires in COVID-19. The overall study: T cells, B-cell-depleted T cells, or PBMCs supplied cDNA or gDNA.

The V gene lost 5 bases and the J gene lost 0 bases, with 11 bases spanning the gap. There are 15 residues in the CDR3. Germline V gene lookup returns CDR1 SGHAT and CDR2 FQDESV (reference sequence). Only in-frame clones appear in the TCRdb table, and some are missing; sequencing was by immunoSEQ multiplex PCR. The sample lists 120,000 to 150,000 clones, about 87% occurring once. The specimen was peripheral blood. The TCR was taken from a woman aged 80 or over with acute or convalescent COVID-19. The chain recombines TRBV11-1 with TRBJ2-1; weak D call: TRBD2 (7 bases). The CDR3 region is CASSPRGASYNEQFF. CDR3 sequence (DNA): TGTGCCAGCAGCCCCCGGGGGGCCTCCTACAATGAGCAGTTCTTC.